This T cell receptor beta chain was identified during a study of T cell clonotyping in hematopoietic cell transplantation. Study-level findings and limits: Graft donor and pretransplant recipient Inverse Simpson Index values predicted broader posttransplant TCR diversity. After transplant, recipient diversity fell while pathologically expanded clonotypes grew through day 180.

The method was immunoSEQ multiplex PCR; TCRdb's version includes in-frame clones alone and lacks a portion of them. The repertoire holds fewer than 6,000 clones, with 77% as singletons. Germline assignment: CDR1 GTSNPN and CDR2 SVGIG (reference sequence). The CDR3 extends over 13 amino acids. The germline V and J ends were trimmed by 2 bases and 14 bases, with 21 bases remaining between them. About this clone itself: Antigen specificity is unknown.

Recipients were bled about 28 days pretransplant and at posttransplant days 30, 100, 180. The TCR sequence derives from a male patient aged 45 to 59 who had an allogeneic stem cell transplant from an unrelated donor, so the T cells may come from the graft donor. Some clones in this sample may be carry-over from other donors' samples. The sequences come from PBMCs, collected 100 days after allogeneic stem cell transplant. The chain couples TRBV30 to TRBJ1-1; D may be TRBD1 (6 bases). This CDR3 reads CAWSRGGDGGGFF. In nucleotides, the CDR3 is TGTGCCTGGAGTAGGGGGGGCGACGGCGGTGGATTCTTT.